A single sample gave rise to the 2 T cell receptor beta chains below, sequenced in a study of blood T cell repertoires in COVID-19. Sequencing was performed with immunoSEQ multiplex PCR; in TCRdb, only in-frame clones are kept and a portion is missing. The sample includes 210,000 or so clones, 70% to 90% seen only once; the top ten take roughly 12%. The specimen was peripheral blood. The receptor set was obtained from a woman aged 18-29 years who had recovered from COVID-19.

V gene TRBV18 combines with J gene TRBJ1-3, with 9 bases that match TRBD1. The CDR3 loop spans 17 amino acids. The germline V gene encodes CDR1 KGHSH and CDR2 LQKENI. Losses at the gene ends were 5 bases for V and 3 bases for J; bases not matched to a gene: 11. The CDR3 protein is CASSTIPGQGYGNTIYF. DNA of the CDR3: TGTGCCAGCTCAACAATACCGGGACAGGGATATGGAAACACCATATATTTT. Based on the CDR3 plus reference TRBV18 and TRBJ1-3, the full variable domain is NAGVMQNPRHLVRRRGQEARLRCSPMKGHSHVYWYRQLPEEGLKFMVYLQKENIIDESGMPKERFSAEFPKEGPSILRIQQVVRGDSAAYFCASSTIPGQGYGNTIYFGEGSWLTVV.

There are a few counts of this clone. V gene TRBV7-6 combines with J gene TRBJ1-3; 8 bases agree with TRBD1. With 5 bases clipped from V and 2 bases from J, the junction kept 11 bases outside the gene matches. The germline V gene has CDR1 SGHVS and CDR2 FNYEAQ. CDR3 length: 17 amino acids. CDR3 loop: CASSPGQGGTPGNTIYF. The CDR3 nucleotides read TGTGCCAGCAGCCCAGGACAGGGAGGCACTCCTGGAAACACCATATATTTT. The variable domain in full, with the rest retrieved from reference TRBV7-6 and TRBJ1-3, is GAGVSQSPRYKVTKRGQDVALRCDPISGHVSLYWYRQALGQGPEFLTYFNYEAQQDKSGLPNDRFSAERPEGSISTLTIQRTEQRDSAMYRCASSPGQGGTPGNTIYFGEGSWLTVV.